This TCR beta chain derives from a study of cytomegalovirus exposure and HLA in healthy donors. The study, taken as a whole, reports: A later analysis showed HLA-associated TCR beta chains outstripping equally common others in clonal expansion. Researchers counted around 180 TCR beta chains as cytomegalovirus-associated. A later analysis linked a missense DCLRE1C variant to TCR beta V- and J-gene trimming.

The CDR3 runs 13 residues. Germline loops: CDR1 SEHNR, CDR2 FQNEAQ (reference sequence). J lost 6 bases, V lost 4 bases, and 4 bases had no gene match. PCR was performed using 60 Vbeta and 13 Jbeta primers. Original processing notes: About 10 million shared chains were among around 80 million unique TCR beta chains counted in a later analysis. TCRdb's copy holds only in-frame clones and misses some; the assay was immunoSEQ multiplex PCR. Clonal size and the V and J genes are those of that table, whereas D and trimming came from the DNA. The table lists 200,000 to 250,000 clones, around 89% of them singletons. Turning to this clone: Its antigen is not known.

Sequencing was done on a sample of PBMCs. This TCR came from a woman aged 18-29 years in good health and CMV-seronegative. This sequence joins TRBV7-9 and TRBJ2-7; 9 bases are a match to TRBD1. The CDR3 DNA sequence: TGTGCCAGCAGCTCAACAGGGGGCGCCGAGCAGTACTTC. Its protein is CASSSTGGAEQYF.